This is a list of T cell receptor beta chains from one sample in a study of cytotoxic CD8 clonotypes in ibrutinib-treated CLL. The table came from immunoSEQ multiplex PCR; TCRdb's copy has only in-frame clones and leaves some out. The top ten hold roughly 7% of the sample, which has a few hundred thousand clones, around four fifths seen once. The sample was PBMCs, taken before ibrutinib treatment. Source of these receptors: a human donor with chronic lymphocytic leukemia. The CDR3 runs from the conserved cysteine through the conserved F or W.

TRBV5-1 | CASSIGTSGRAFNEQFF
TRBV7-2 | CASSLALAGADTQYF
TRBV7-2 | CASSFGSSNYGYTF
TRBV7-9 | CASSLSQPPGDHQPQHF
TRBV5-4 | CASSLGLAGGEETQYF
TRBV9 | CASSASSGRSGEQYF
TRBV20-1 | CSARAPRQQYF
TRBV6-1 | CASSEVRSAVTDTQYF
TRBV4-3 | CASSQDRAGAKNIQYF
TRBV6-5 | CASSPAWEGETQYF
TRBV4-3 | CASSQDLGRVGKNIQYF
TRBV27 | CASKGPAGRGTGELFF
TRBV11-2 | CASSFRNYGYTF
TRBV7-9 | CASSRRTGASTDTQYF
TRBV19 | CASSLSSGSWGEQFF
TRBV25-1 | CASSDLLDSSRKQYF
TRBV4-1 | CASSQIILGLAGYTDTQYF
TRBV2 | CASSEYPQVSYGYTF
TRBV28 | CASGAVTYEQYF
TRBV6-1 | CASRGRAYEQYF
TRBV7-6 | CASSSEIRGYEQYF
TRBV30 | CAWRRGADEKLFF
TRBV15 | CATSRDRGRGGSGANVLTF
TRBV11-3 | CASSEGLAGGPGELFF
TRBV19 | CASYGADSGANVLTF
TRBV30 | CAWSVANEQYF
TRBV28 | CASSLGRTSGGGYNEQFF
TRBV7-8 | CASSISGTSWVSYEQYF
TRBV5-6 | CASSLRGTISYEQYF
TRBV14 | CAIEGTVHGYTF
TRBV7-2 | CASSSPLRESGNTIYF
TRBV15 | CATSRGTSGSGANVLTF
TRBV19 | CASSSGQGTFYEQYF
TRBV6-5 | CASSYLAFSGNTIYF
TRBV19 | CASRPSGTSFYEQYF
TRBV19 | CASSRHLTPYEQYF
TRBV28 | CASRTSTGTSAAYEQYF
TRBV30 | CAWSVRWADRKVTDTQYF
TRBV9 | CASSVGVSAEQYF
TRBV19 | CASSMGLVVSYEQYF
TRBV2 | CASSATSGGYNEQFF
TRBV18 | CASSPPGLAGTTDTQYF
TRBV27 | CASSPRTSGRNIQYF
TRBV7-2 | CASSWGPAYWDTGELFF
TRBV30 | CAWSVRYEQFF
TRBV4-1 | CASSQRGQGITEAFF